This T cell receptor beta chain was documented in a study of Tregs in tolerant kidney transplant recipients. CD4+CD25+CD127- Tregs, CD4+CD25- non-Tregs, CD4 and CD8 cells were sorted. CDR3 size: 14 residues. The germline V gene encodes CDR1 MNHNS and CDR2 SASEGT. Trimming removed 6 bases from V and 8 bases from J; junction bases left unmatched: 8. Some clones are missing from TCRdb's copy, which holds only in-frame ones; the method was immunoSEQ multiplex PCR. The sample includes about 73,000 clones, 91% of them seen just once. The receptor comes from a human donor who received a combined kidney and bone marrow transplant. This chain joins TRBV6-1 and TRBJ1-2; 11 bases align to TRBD1. This specimen consisted of Tregs from blood, obtained before the transplant. The CDR3 DNA sequence: TGTGCCAGCAGGGGGACAGGGGGTTTTATAGGCTACACCTTC. This translates into CASRGTGGFIGYTF.